These 3 T cell receptor beta chains were sequenced from one sample in a study of cytomegalovirus exposure and HLA in healthy donors. Primers: 60 Vbeta forward and 13 Jbeta reverse. The table came from immunoSEQ multiplex PCR; TCRdb's copy has only in-frame clones and leaves some out. This table has 100,000 to 150,000 clones, 75% to 90% appearing once. The sequencing input was PBMCs. The receptors stem from a woman in her thirties or forties in good health and CMV-seropositive.

By share, this clone ranks as medium-sized. The chain is built from TRBV28 and TRBJ1-1, with TRBD1 matching over 10 bases. Germline assignment: CDR1 MDHEN and CDR2 SYDVKM. Germline trimming cut 3 bases from V and 0 bases from J; bases unmatched to any gene: 7. The CDR3 runs 17 residues. Here the CDR3 DNA reads TGTGCCAGCAGTTTTTTCGGACAGGGGGATTTGAACACTGAAGCTTTCTTT. Protein product: CASSFFGQGDLNTEAFF.

The chain links TRBV7-6 to TRBJ2-7, with unresolved D. The CDR3 totals 13 residues. Looked up from germline, CDR1 is SGHVS and CDR2 is FNYEAQ. The V and J ends lost 1 base and 4 bases respectively, with 8 bases between them. In DNA, the CDR3 is TGTGCCAGCAGCTTAGGAGAGGAGTACGAGCAGTACTTC. Protein: CASSLGEEYEQYF. The full variable domain, completed using reference TRBV7-6 and TRBJ2-7, is GAGVSQSPRYKVTKRGQDVALRCDPISGHVSLYWYRQALGQGPEFLTYFNYEAQQDKSGLPNDRFSAERPEGSISTLTIQRTEQRDSAMYRCASSLGEEYEQYFGPGTRLTVT.

V gene TRBV5-1 combines with J gene TRBJ2-5; TRBD2 matches 12 bases. Germline values: CDR1 SGHRS, CDR2 YFSETQ. The CDR3 is made up of 19 amino acids. J was trimmed by 2 bases and V by 4 bases; bases with no gene match: 15. The DNA for the CDR3 is TGCGCCAGCAGCCAAGGACTAGCGGGGCCAAAAAACTCACAAGAGACCCAGTACTTC. Protein sequence: CASSQGLAGPKNSQETQYF.